Following are 24 T cell receptor beta chains from one sample sequenced in a study of neurological immune-mediated disorders. Each CDR3 protein is one row after TCRdb ran MiXCR on the 5' RACE reads. Among 85,000 to 90,000 distinct CDR3 sequences listed, 3% to 4% were seen once. Material: PBMCs. The receptors stem from a woman between 45 and 65 years old with multiple sclerosis.

Many counts were recorded for this clonotype. The rearrangement uses TRBV7-3 and TRBJ1-1, with no clear D. The V gene lost 2 bases and the J gene lost 6 bases, with 10 bases spanning the gap. Per the germline V gene, CDR1 is SGHTA and CDR2 is FQGTGA. The CDR3 runs to 13 residues. CDR3 DNA sequence: TGTGCCAGCAGCTTAGGGCGGCGGGCTGAAGCTTTCTTT. It encodes CASSLGRRAEAFF.

This clonotype was counted many times. The rearrangement joins TRBV7-2 to TRBJ2-7; D unresolved. Germline loops: CDR1 SGHTA, CDR2 FQGNSA. Trimming cost V 1 base and J 6 bases, with 13 bases left between them. CDR3 size: 14 residues. The CDR3 bases are TGTGCCAGCAGCTTAGTGTCAGCCTATGGCGAGCAGTACTTC. Translation gives CASSLVSAYGEQYF.

The table lists this clonotype with many counts. This chain connects TRBV20-1 to TRBJ2-1; TRBD2 agrees at 10 bases. This CDR3 contains 16 residues. V lost 6 bases to trimming and J lost 1 base; unmatched junction nucleotides: 9. From germline, CDR1 is DFQATT and CDR2 SNEGSKA (reference sequence). The CDR3 DNA is TGCAGTGCGGGTCTAGCGGGGGTGTTTTCCTACAATGAGCAGTTCTTC. Amino acids: CSAGLAGVFSYNEQFF.

This clonotype was seen a handful of times. CDR3 DNA: TGCGCCAGCAGCTTGGGACAGGGCCCCTACGAGCAGTACTTC. Translation: CASSLGQGPYEQYF. V and J are TRBV5-1 and TRBJ2-7; the match to TRBD1 covers 7 bases. Unmatched junction bases numbered 2, after V lost 0 bases and J lost 2 bases. Germline V gene data show CDR1 as SGHRS and CDR2 as YFSETQ. This CDR3 contains 14 residues.

Ten or more counts support this clonotype. The chain couples TRBV12-3 or TRBV12-4 to TRBJ2-3; tentatively, D is TRBD1 (5 bases). Trimming shortened V by 1 base and J by 6 bases, and 11 bases separated the two germline ends. This CDR3 region has 14 residues. The CDR3 loop reads CASSLGRAGDTQYF. CDR3 in DNA: TGTGCCAGCAGTTTAGGCAGGGCTGGGGATACGCAGTATTTT.

This clonotype was seen ten or more times. The rearrangement links TRBV5-1 to TRBJ2-3; D gene unclear. Trimming shortened V by 4 bases and J by 2 bases, and 5 bases separated the two germline ends. CDR3 length equals 12 residues. Germline V CDR1 and CDR2: SGHRS, YFSETQ. The CDR3, as DNA: TGCGCCAGCAGCAAAACCACAGATACGCAGTATTTT. Translation gives CASSKTTDTQYF.

This clonotype was picked up a small number of times. A much more abundant neighbour one base away suggests this may be a read error. This rearrangement joins TRBV7-7 to TRBJ2-5; D gene ambiguous. The CDR3 is 14 amino acids. Germline V gene data show CDR1 as SSHAT and CDR2 as FNYEAQ (reference sequence). The CDR3 region has the DNA TGTGCTAGCAGCTTGTATGGTAAACAAGAGAACCAGTACTTC. It yields the protein CASSLYGKQENQYF. Drawing the rest from reference TRBV7-7 and TRBJ2-5, the complete variable domain is GAGVSQSPRYKVTKRGQDVTLRCDPISSHATLYWYQQALGQGPEFLTYFNYEAQPDKSGLPSDRFSAERPEGSISTLTIQRTEQRDSAMYRCASSLYGKQENQYFGPGTRLLVL.

This chain joins TRBV10-1 and TRBJ2-1; D is perhaps TRBD2 (6 bases). This CDR3 is built from 13 residues. Germline CDR1 WNHNN, CDR2 SYGVQD (reference sequence). Trimming cost V 11 bases and J 9 bases, with 20 bases left between them. The DNA of the CDR3 is TGCGCCGTAGAGGCTAGCGATCGGGTTGAGCAGTTCTTC. This encodes CAVEASDRVEQFF.

This clonotype was seen at least ten times. V usage is TRBV20-1 and J usage is TRBJ2-5; 8 bases line up with TRBD1. In germline, CDR1 is DFQATT, CDR2 SNEGSKA (reference sequence). The CDR3 runs 13 residues. V shed 5 bases, J shed 3 bases, and the junction held 5 bases outside the gene matches. The CDR3 nucleotides are TGCAGTGCTGTCCCGGGACAGGAAGAGACCCAGTACTTC. It encodes CSAVPGQEETQYF.

This clonotype appeared many times. The gene calls are TRBV7-6 and TRBJ1-1, with D unresolved. The CDR3 is 13 amino acids. The germline gives CDR1 SGHVS, CDR2 FNYEAQ. Trimming shortened V by 4 bases and J by 3 bases, and 9 bases separated the two germline ends. CDR3 sequence: CASSSLLHTEAFF. As DNA, the CDR3 is TGTGCCAGCAGCTCGCTTCTTCACACTGAAGCTTTCTTT.

This clonotype came up many times. V gene TRBV28 combines with J gene TRBJ2-7, with D uncertain. The CDR3 loop spans 14 amino acids. Germline CDR1 is MDHEN and CDR2 is SYDVKM. V was clipped by 2 bases and J by 1 base, with 9 bases between them. The CDR3 sequence is CASSLDQASYEQYF. The CDR3 DNA reads as TGTGCCAGCAGTTTAGACCAAGCTTCCTACGAGCAGTACTTC.

This clonotype was seen at least ten times. The gene calls are TRBV10-3 and TRBJ2-7; D unclear. V was trimmed by 0 bases and J by 2 bases, leaving 8 bases between them. Per germline, CDR1 ENHRY and CDR2 SYGVKD. CDR3 size: 14 residues. The CDR3 loop is CAISESRRAYEQYF. CDR3 sequence (DNA): TGTGCCATCAGTGAGTCGCGACGGGCCTACGAGCAGTACTTC.

Many counts were recorded for this clonotype. The chain uses TRBV10-3 and TRBJ1-1; 8 bases are a match to TRBD1. The junction had 9 bases not matched to a gene; V was cut back by 2 bases and J by 1 base. The germline V gene has CDR1 ENHRY and CDR2 SYGVKD. This CDR3 has 17 amino acids. CDR3 in DNA: TGTGCCATCAGTGAGGCCCAGACAGGGGAGTCGAACACTGAAGCTTTCTTT. This translates into CAISEAQTGESNTEAFF.

This clonotype was detected ten times or more. V is TRBV12-3 or TRBV12-4 and J is TRBJ1-5; 9 nucleotides align to TRBD1. J was trimmed by 3 bases and V by 5 bases; bases with no gene match: 2. The CDR3 consists of 14 residues. The DNA of the CDR3 is TGTGCCAGCAGTGGGACAGGGCCCAATCAGCCCCAGCATTTT. This gives the protein CASSGTGPNQPQHF.

This clonotype was detected ten times or more. The V call is TRBV20-1, the J call TRBJ2-5; 9 nucleotides match TRBD2. V was pared by 4 bases and J by 7 bases, with 10 bases of the junction left unmatched. The germline CDR1 and CDR2 sequences are DFQATT and SNEGSKA (reference sequence). This CDR3 region has 14 residues. CDR3 in DNA: TGCAGTGCTATGGCGGGGGGACTAGCTGGGACCCAGTACTTC. Its translation: CSAMAGGLAGTQYF.

This clonotype was seen many times. The chain joins TRBV18 to TRBJ1-2; no clear D gene. There are 17 residues in the CDR3. V was shortened by 1 base and J by 6 bases, with 21 bases between the two germline ends. Germline lookup yields CDR1 KGHSH and CDR2 LQKENI. As DNA, the CDR3 is TGTGCCAGCTCACCACTAGTTAAGGCAGACTCCACGGATGGCTACACCTTC. It codes for CASSPLVKADSTDGYTF.

This clonotype is termed medium-sized. The rearrangement joins TRBV20-1 to TRBJ1-5; 11 bases are a match to TRBD1. V was pared by 0 bases and J by 6 bases, with 7 bases of the junction left unmatched. This CDR3 is built from 16 residues. Germline V gene lookup returns CDR1 DFQATT and CDR2 SNEGSKA (reference sequence). The CDR3 bases are TGCAGTGCTAGAGATGTTGGACAGGGGGCAAGTCAGCCCCAGCATTTT. Residues: CSARDVGQGASQPQHF.

This clonotype appeared many times. V is TRBV29-1 and J is TRBJ1-2; D is possibly TRBD1 (5 bases). The ends were cut back, 0 bases at V and 5 bases at J, with 10 bases in the middle. Germline assignment: CDR1 SQVTM and CDR2 ANQGSEA. The CDR3 is 13 amino acids. This chain's CDR3 is CSVEDGTVYGYTF. The DNA of the CDR3 is TGCAGCGTTGAAGATGGGACCGTGTATGGCTACACCTTC.

This clonotype has a count of ten or more. V usage is TRBV20-1 and J usage is TRBJ2-2, with D hard to call. This CDR3 spans 16 amino acids. Looked up from germline, CDR1 is DFQATT and CDR2 is SNEGSKA (reference sequence). The V end was cut by 0 bases, the J end by 1 base, with 12 bases between. The CDR3 reads CSARDFVSRNTGELFF. The CDR3 DNA follows: TGCAGTGCTAGAGATTTCGTCAGCAGGAACACCGGGGAGCTGTTTTTT.

This clonotype came up many times. V is TRBV20-1 and J is TRBJ2-1, with 14 bases that match TRBD2. This CDR3 has 14 residues. V lost 5 bases to trimming and J lost 10 bases; unmatched junction nucleotides: 7. Germline-derived CDR1 and CDR2 are DFQATT and SNEGSKA (reference sequence). The CDR3 spells CSASSGLAGVEQFF. CDR3 DNA sequence: TGCAGTGCTTCCTCGGGACTAGCGGGGGTGGAGCAGTTCTTC.

This clonotype occurred many times. This chain connects TRBV7-6 to TRBJ2-1; the match to TRBD2 covers 12 bases. Trimming cost V 4 bases and J 10 bases; bases outside gene matches: 11. There are 16 residues in the CDR3. Germline values: CDR1 SGHVS, CDR2 FNYEAQ. The CDR3 loop is CASSSKASSGGVEQFF. The CDR3 bases are TGTGCCAGCAGCTCCAAGGCGTCTAGCGGGGGGGTCGAGCAGTTCTTC.

This clonotype was observed many times. The V gene is TRBV12-3 or TRBV12-4, the J gene TRBJ2-1, with 9 bases fitting TRBD1. V lost 5 bases to trimming and J lost 5 bases; unmatched junction nucleotides: 7. There are 15 residues in the CDR3. The CDR3 here is CASSPWDRVDNEQFF. For the CDR3, the DNA is TGTGCCAGCAGTCCCTGGGACAGGGTAGACAATGAGCAGTTCTTC.

This clonotype has ten or more counts. The chain carries TRBV6-6 and TRBJ2-4; TRBD1 is a possible D gene (6 bases). Germline-derived CDR1 and CDR2 are MNHNY and SVGAGI (reference sequence). This CDR3 spans 15 amino acids. Between the trimmed V and J ends, which lost 0 bases and 5 bases, there was a span of 11 bases. The CDR3 is CASSYSQGLENIQYF. The CDR3 nucleotides read TGTGCCAGCAGTTACTCGCAGGGGTTGGAAAACATTCAGTACTTC.

There are many counts of this clonotype. The V call is TRBV12-3 or TRBV12-4, the J call TRBJ1-2, with 10 bases that match TRBD1. This CDR3 has 15 residues. V was clipped by 4 bases and J by 8 bases; unmatched bases: 10. The CDR3 coding sequence is TGTGCCAGCAGTTCGGGGGGACAGGGGTTGGGGGGCTACACCTTC. It specifies CASSSGGQGLGGYTF.